The clone carrying this T cell receptor beta chain showed up just a few times. The protocol was immunoSEQ multiplex PCR, while the TCRdb copy is restricted to in-frame clones and leaves out a portion. The sample yields 150,000 or so clones, roughly 80% seen once. Germline V gives CDR1 KGHSH, CDR2 LQKENI. V gave up 0 bases and J gave up 6 bases; unmatched junction bases: 9. The CDR3 is 16 amino acids. These data belong to a study of blood T cell repertoires in COVID-19. Across the study: COVID-19 samples from acute and convalescent phases originated in the United States, Italy and Spain.

V and J are TRBV18 and TRBJ2-7; 9 nucleotides line up with TRBD2. This receptor was obtained from a woman aged 45-65 years with active or convalescent COVID-19. Material: peripheral blood. The CDR3 DNA follows: TGTGCCAGCTCACCACCAAGGGTAGCGGGGGCCGCCGAGCAGTACTTC. Translated, it gives CASSPPRVAGAAEQYF. Drawing the rest from reference TRBV18 and TRBJ2-7, the complete variable domain is NAGVMQNPRHLVRRRGQEARLRCSPMKGHSHVYWYRQLPEEGLKFMVYLQKENIIDESGMPKERFSAEFPKEGPSILRIQQVVRGDSAAYFCASSPPRVAGAAEQYFGPGTRLTVT.